The T cell receptor (beta chain) described here comes from a study of CD8 T cells in Susac syndrome. Reverse transcription of 0.5 to 1 ug RNA was performed with random hexamers. Amplification of TCR beta CDR3 was carried out by immunoSEQ multiplex PCR, which covered 54 Vbeta and 13 Jbeta segments. Each CDR3 protein gets one entry after TCRdb re-called the immunoSEQ multiplex PCR reads with MiXCR. This table has under 200,000 distinct CDR3 sequences, 85% to 95% appearing once. The V end was cut by 1 base, the J end by 4 bases, with 11 bases between. The CDR3 is made up of 14 amino acids. Germline assignment: CDR1 SGHRS and CDR2 YFSETQ. Details on this clonotype: The antigen is not known.

TEMRA cells were enriched by FACS, while CD8+ and CD4+ T cells were obtained through a negative isolation that was performed magnetically. The study's findings and limits: In Susac patients, clonal expansion was not detected in CD4+ cells.

This chain links TRBV5-1 with TRBJ1-1; D is uncertain. The sequenced sample consisted of CD4+ T cells from PBMCs. The sequence was obtained from a human donor with Susac syndrome. This CDR3 reads CASSLISTRTEAFF. CDR3 nucleotides: TGCGCCAGCAGCTTGATCAGTACACGCACTGAAGCTTTCTTT.